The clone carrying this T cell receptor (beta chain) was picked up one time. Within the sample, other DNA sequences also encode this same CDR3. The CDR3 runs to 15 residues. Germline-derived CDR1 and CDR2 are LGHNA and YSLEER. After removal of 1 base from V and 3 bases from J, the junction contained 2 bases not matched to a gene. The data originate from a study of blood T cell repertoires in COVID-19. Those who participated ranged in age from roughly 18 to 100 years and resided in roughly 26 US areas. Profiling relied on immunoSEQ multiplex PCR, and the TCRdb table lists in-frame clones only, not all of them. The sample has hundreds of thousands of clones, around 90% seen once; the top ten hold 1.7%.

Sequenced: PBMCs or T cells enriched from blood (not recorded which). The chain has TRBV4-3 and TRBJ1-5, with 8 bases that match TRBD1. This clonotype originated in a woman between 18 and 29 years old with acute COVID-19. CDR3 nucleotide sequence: TGCGCCAGCAGCCAAGGGACAGGGAACAATCAGCCCCAGCATTTT. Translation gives CASSQGTGNNQPQHF.